This is a list of T cell receptor beta chains from one sample in a study of shared clonotypes between healthy human individuals. Produced via immunoSEQ multiplex PCR; TCRdb's table is partial and in-frame only. This sample has roughly 770,000 clones, with about 97% found just once. Sequenced sample: naive CD8+ T cells sorted from blood. These receptors originate from a man between 25 and 39 years old in good health. The CDR3 runs from the conserved cysteine through the conserved F or W. The D gene is left open where the match is weak. Part of the rows lack a size; the others show once, few, many or a class for expanded clones.

CAISDPGQGPTYEQYF | TGTGCCATCAGTGACCCGGGGCAGGGTCCTACCTACGAGCAGTACTTC | . | TRBV10-3 | . | TRBJ2-7
CASSLDSLGGYTF | TGTGCCAGCAGCTTAGACAGTCTGGGAGGCTACACCTTC | . | TRBV11-2 | . | TRBJ1-2
CASSSVGQGTHPSGNTIYF | TGCGCCAGCAGCTCCGTCGGACAGGGTACTCACCCCTCTGGAAACACCATATATTTT | few | TRBV5-1 | TRBD1 | TRBJ1-3
CASSLWQASYEQYF | TGTGCCAGCAGCTTGTGGCAGGCCTCCTACGAGCAGTACTTC | . | TRBV5-4 | . | TRBJ2-7
CASSRPGQGNEKLFF | TGTGCCAGCAGTCGTCCGGGACAGGGTAATGAAAAACTGTTTTTT | . | TRBV6-6 | TRBD1 | TRBJ1-4
CASSNPNSYNEQFF | TGCGCCAGCAGCAACCCGAACTCCTACAATGAGCAGTTCTTC | . | TRBV4-3 | . | TRBJ2-1
CASSLRRGYEAFF | TGTGCCAGCAGTTTACGGAGGGGGTATGAAGCTTTCTTT | . | TRBV27 | . | TRBJ1-1
CASSAPGPEF | TGTGCCAGCAGTGCCCCCGGCCCGGAGTTT | . | TRBV2 | . | TRBJ2-3
CASRPGLFTEAFF | TGTGCCAGCAGACCAGGTTTGTTCACTGAAGCTTTCTTT | . | TRBV2 | . | TRBJ1-1
CASSRVRSAGNEQFF | TGTGCCAGCAGCCGAGTCCGGAGTGCGGGCAATGAGCAGTTCTTC | . | TRBV13 | . | TRBJ2-1
CSVVRAGELFF | TGCAGCGTTGTCAGGGCCGGGGAGCTGTTTTTT | . | TRBV29-1 | . | TRBJ2-2
CASRGGGNTGELFF | TGTGCCAGCAGGGGCGGGGGAAACACCGGGGAGCTGTTTTTT | . | TRBV6-5 | TRBD2 | TRBJ2-2
CASSYKSLLAKNIQYF | TGTGCCAGCAGCTATAAAAGTTTACTAGCCAAAAACATTCAGTACTTC | . | TRBV7-9 | . | TRBJ2-4
CASSVRDISNQPQHF | TGTGCCAGCAGCGTTAGGGACATTAGCAATCAGCCCCAGCATTTT | . | TRBV5-8 | . | TRBJ1-5
CASSEVRAALFF | TGTGCCAGCAGTGAAGTGAGGGCAGCACTGTTTTTT | few | TRBV2 | . | TRBJ1-4
CASSLGQEDSGANVLTF | TGTGCCAGCAGCTTGGGACAGGAAGACTCTGGGGCCAACGTCCTGACTTTC | . | TRBV5-4 | . | TRBJ2-6
CATIGSPDTQYF | TGTGCCACCATCGGAAGTCCAGATACGCAGTATTTT | . | TRBV28 | . | TRBJ2-3
CASSLGLAASYEQYF | TGTGCCAGCAGCCTCGGACTAGCGGCCTCCTACGAGCAGTACTTC | . | TRBV7-9 | TRBD2 | TRBJ2-7
CASEGQEADTQYF | TGCGCCAGCGAAGGCCAGGAGGCAGATACGCAGTATTTT | once | TRBV4-1 | . | TRBJ2-3
CASSSDPGPAYEQYF | TGTGCCAGCAGTTCCGATCCAGGTCCCGCCTACGAGCAGTACTTC | . | TRBV28 | . | TRBJ2-7
CASSLRRGRNQETQYF | TGCGCCAGCAGCCTCCGCCGCGGGAGAAACCAAGAGACCCAGTACTTC | few | TRBV5-1 | TRBD2 | TRBJ2-5
CASSPYGSTYEQYF | TGTGCCAGCAGCCCCTACGGTAGTACCTACGAGCAGTACTTC | . | TRBV7-6 | . | TRBJ2-7
CASSLVPGEGNEQFF | TGTGCCAGCAGCCTCGTTCCGGGAGAGGGCAATGAGCAGTTCTTC | . | TRBV9 | . | TRBJ2-1
CASSGQNGIQYF | TGTGCCAGCAGCGGACAAAACGGCATTCAGTACTTC | . | TRBV7-6 | . | TRBJ2-4
CAWSVGVGRGEQFF | TGTGCCTGGAGTGTCGGGGTAGGGAGGGGAGAGCAGTTCTTC | . | TRBV30 | TRBD2 | TRBJ2-1
CASSLAGKSYNEQFF | TGTGCCAGCAGCCTAGCGGGAAAGTCCTACAATGAGCAGTTCTTC | . | TRBV13 | TRBD2 | TRBJ2-1
CASSPMPGTDTQYF | TGTGCCAGCAGCCCCATGCCCGGCACAGATACGCAGTATTTT | . | TRBV7-9 | . | TRBJ2-3
CASSLEGTGIYEQYF | TGTGCCAGCAGCTTAGAAGGGACAGGGATCTACGAGCAGTACTTC | . | TRBV11-2 | TRBD1 | TRBJ2-7
CASLYLGTSGKGYTGELFF | TGTGCCAGTCTCTACCTTGGGACTAGCGGCAAGGGGTACACCGGGGAGCTGTTTTTT | once | TRBV28 | TRBD2 | TRBJ2-2
CASSRTGEQYF | TGTGCCAGCAGCCGGACTGGAGAGCAGTACTTC | . | TRBV5-6 | . | TRBJ2-7
CASSQEPDTYEQYF | TGCGCCAGCAGCCAAGAACCAGATACCTACGAGCAGTACTTC | once | TRBV4-1 | . | TRBJ2-7
CASSPPPSYNEQFF | TGCGCCAGCAGCCCGCCCCCATCCTACAATGAGCAGTTCTTC | . | TRBV5-1 | . | TRBJ2-1
CASSPQVGTDLMSIYEQFF | TGTGCCAGCAGCCCGCAGGTAGGAACAGACTTGATGAGTATATATGAGCAGTTCTTC | . | TRBV14 | . | TRBJ2-1
CATKGGAHNEQFF | TGTGCCACCAAAGGAGGGGCTCACAATGAGCAGTTCTTC | . | TRBV7-6 | . | TRBJ2-1
CASSLGRETSYNEQFF | TGTGCCAGCAGCCTCGGCCGGGAGACCTCCTACAATGAGCAGTTCTTC | . | TRBV9 | . | TRBJ2-1
CASSLASGGEITYEQYF | TGTGCCAGCAGCTTAGCTTCGGGGGGCGAAATAACCTACGAGCAGTACTTC | . | TRBV7-9 | . | TRBJ2-7
CASSPAGVGVVLTF | TGCGCCAGCAGCCCGGCAGGGGTTGGGGTTGTGCTCACCTTC | . | TRBV4-3 | . | TRBJ1-2
CASSKLWSNEQFF | TGTGCCAGCAGTAAGCTTTGGAGCAATGAGCAGTTCTTC | . | TRBV6-6 | . | TRBJ2-1
CASAKGTANTEAFF | TGTGCCAGCGCCAAAGGGACAGCAAACACTGAAGCTTTCTTT | . | TRBV27 | TRBD1 | TRBJ1-1
CASSWGGGYEQYF | TGTGCCAGCAGCTGGGGGGGCGGCTACGAGCAGTACTTC | . | TRBV11-1 | . | TRBJ2-7
CASSHQNTGELFF | TGTGCCAGCAGCCACCAGAACACCGGGGAGCTGTTTTTT | . | TRBV7-9 | . | TRBJ2-2
CASSYLAGSAYEQYF | TGTGCCAGCAGTTACTTGGCGGGATCTGCGTACGAGCAGTACTTC | . | TRBV6-6 | . | TRBJ2-7
CASSHRDRGYEQYF | TGTGCCAGCAGCCATCGGGACAGGGGTTACGAGCAGTACTTC | . | TRBV27 | TRBD1 | TRBJ2-7
CAIPPGKRGYGYTF | TGTGCCATTCCTCCCGGAAAACGGGGCTATGGCTACACCTTC | . | TRBV7-4 | . | TRBJ1-2
CASSQEGLVEQYF | TGTGCCAGCAGCCAAGAAGGCCTAGTCGAGCAGTACTTC | once | TRBV14 | . | TRBJ2-7
CASSPWDGQETQYF | TGTGCCAGCAGCCCCTGGGACGGCCAAGAGACCCAGTACTTC | . | TRBV14 | . | TRBJ2-5
CASSVGQGVTNTEAFF | TGTGCCAGTAGCGTGGGTCAGGGGGTGACGAACACTGAAGCTTTCTTT | . | TRBV19 | TRBD1 | TRBJ1-1
CASSLVLGTDTQYF | TGCGCCAGCAGCTTGGTACTTGGCACAGATACGCAGTATTTT | . | TRBV5-1 | . | TRBJ2-3
CASSFALGLAGAYEQYF | TGTGCCAGCAGCTTTGCTCTCGGACTAGCGGGTGCCTACGAGCAGTACTTC | . | TRBV7-2 | TRBD2 | TRBJ2-7
CSVEIVGVHYGYTF | TGCAGCGTTGAAATAGTCGGGGTACACTATGGCTACACCTTC | . | TRBV29-1 | . | TRBJ1-2
CASSPRSGSWDEQYF | TGCGCCAGCAGCCCCCGCAGCGGGAGCTGGGACGAGCAGTACTTC | . | TRBV5-1 | TRBD2 | TRBJ2-7
CASSQVDVSGRSYNEQFF | TGTGCCAGCAGCCAAGTGGACGTCAGCGGGAGAAGCTACAATGAGCAGTTCTTC | few | TRBV14 | TRBD2 | TRBJ2-1
CASSPQTSGAGETQYF | TGTGCCAGCAGCCCCCAGACTAGCGGGGCGGGAGAGACCCAGTACTTC | . | TRBV11-3 | TRBD2 | TRBJ2-5
CASSFGGDTQYF | TGTGCCAGCAGCTTTGGGGGAGATACGCAGTATTTT | . | TRBV13 | . | TRBJ2-3
CASSYTSTDYNEQFF | TGTGCCAGCAGTTACACTAGCACAGACTACAATGAGCAGTTCTTC | . | TRBV6-5 | . | TRBJ2-1